This TCR beta chain was identified in a study of radiotherapy plus CTLA-4 blockade in lung cancer. Generated by immunoSEQ multiplex PCR, the TCRdb table keeps only in-frame clones and is missing some. The sample has about 98,000 clones, 82% seen once. V trimming: 3 bases; J trimming: 0 bases; junction bases outside the gene matches: 6. The CDR3 length is 16 residues. Germline V gene sequence: CDR1 LNHDA, CDR2 SQIVND (reference sequence). This rearrangement joins TRBV19 to TRBJ1-2; 8 bases line up with TRBD1. The TCR originated in a human donor with non-small cell lung cancer who had a partial response to radiotherapy plus ipilimumab. The sample consisted of peripheral blood, taken from a patient treated with radiotherapy plus ipilimumab. This CDR3 is CASSIPGTGPNYGYTF. In DNA form, the CDR3 reads TGTGCCAGTAGTATCCCCGGGACAGGCCCTAACTATGGCTACACCTTC. Variable domain in full (rest from reference TRBV19 and TRBJ1-2): DGGITQSPKYLFRKEGQNVTLSCEQNLNHDAMYWYRQDPGQGLRLIYYSQIVNDFQKGDIAEGYSVSREKKESFPLTVTSAQKNPTAFYLCASSIPGTGPNYGYTFGSGTRLTVV.